The sequence of this TCR beta chain was determined in a study of CD8 T cells in ankylosing spondylitis. General observations from the study: A subset of motif variants has previously been described in the synovial fluid and blood of reactive arthritis. A TCR beta motif of 7 or 8 highly homologous variants appeared characteristic of ankylosing spondylitis blood.

About this clonotype: Antigen unknown.

Using its own MiXCR run on the 5' RACE reads, TCRdb lists one record per CDR3 protein. The table lists about 450,000 distinct CDR3 sequences, 25% to 30% of them singletons, with roughly 0.8% in the top ten. The CDR3 length is 12 residues. Trimming pared 6 bases from V and 4 bases from J, leaving 9 bases between. V usage is TRBV12-3 or TRBV12-4 and J usage is TRBJ1-2; D is ambiguous. The TCR was taken from a male donor with ankylosing spondylitis. Sequencing was performed on blood, either unsorted or a sorted T cell fraction (not recorded which). CDR3 sequence reads: CASRVGGYGYTF. The CDR3 bases are TGTGCCAGCAGGGTGGGTGGCTATGGCTACACCTTC.